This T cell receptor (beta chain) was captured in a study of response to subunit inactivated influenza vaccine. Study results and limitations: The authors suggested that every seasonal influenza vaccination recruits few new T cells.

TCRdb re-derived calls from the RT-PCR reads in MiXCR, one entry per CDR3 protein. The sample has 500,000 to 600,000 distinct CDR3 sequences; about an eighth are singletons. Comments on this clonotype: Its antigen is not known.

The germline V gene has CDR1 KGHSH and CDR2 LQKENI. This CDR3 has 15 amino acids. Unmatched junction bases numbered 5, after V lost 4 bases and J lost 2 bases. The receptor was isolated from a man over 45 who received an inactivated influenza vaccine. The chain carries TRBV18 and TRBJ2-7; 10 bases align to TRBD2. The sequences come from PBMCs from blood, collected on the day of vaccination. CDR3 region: CASSLLAGAAYEQYF. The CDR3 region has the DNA TGTGCCAGCTCACTCCTAGCGGGGGCGGCCTACGAGCAGTACTTC.